This T cell receptor beta chain emerged from a study of cytomegalovirus exposure and HLA in healthy donors. The germline V gene has CDR1 GTSNPN and CDR2 SVGIG (reference sequence). The CDR3 length is 15 residues. V trimming: 0 bases; J trimming: 2 bases; junction bases outside the gene matches: 4. Comments on this clone: Its antigen is not identified.

Separation from the 666-subject first cohort characterized the roughly 120-subject validation cohort, to which the donors belonged. Study-wide points: TCR beta chains numbering more than 150 were designated cytomegalovirus-associated. Many donors shared some public TCRs, even though most TCR sequences were rare.

Repertoires were generated with immunoSEQ multiplex PCR, while TCRdb's copy carries only in-frame clones and drops some. The table records about 240,000 clones, approximately 86% of them present only once. The receptor's source is a woman in her twenties or thirties in good health and CMV-seropositive. What was sequenced was PBMCs. This chain connects TRBV30 to TRBJ2-3; 8 positions match TRBD2. The chain's CDR3 is CAWSVLAGYTDTQYF. CDR3 nucleotide sequence: TGTGCCTGGAGTGTATTAGCGGGATACACAGATACGCAGTATTTT.